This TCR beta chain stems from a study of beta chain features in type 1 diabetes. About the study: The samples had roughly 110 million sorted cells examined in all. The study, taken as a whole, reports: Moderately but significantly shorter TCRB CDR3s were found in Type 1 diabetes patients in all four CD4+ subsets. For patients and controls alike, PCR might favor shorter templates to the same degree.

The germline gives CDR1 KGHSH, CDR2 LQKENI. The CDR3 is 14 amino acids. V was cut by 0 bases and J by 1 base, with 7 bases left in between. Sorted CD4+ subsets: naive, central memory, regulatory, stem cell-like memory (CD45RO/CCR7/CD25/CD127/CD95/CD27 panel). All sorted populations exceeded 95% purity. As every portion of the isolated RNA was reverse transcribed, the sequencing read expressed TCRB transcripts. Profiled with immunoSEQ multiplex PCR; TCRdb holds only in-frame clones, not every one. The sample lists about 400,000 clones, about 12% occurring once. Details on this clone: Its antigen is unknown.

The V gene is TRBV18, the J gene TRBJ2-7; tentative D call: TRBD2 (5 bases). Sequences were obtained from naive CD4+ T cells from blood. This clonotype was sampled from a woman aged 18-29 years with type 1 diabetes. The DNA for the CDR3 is TGTGCCAGCTCACCACCCGGGATGTCCTACGAGCAGTACTTC. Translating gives CASSPPGMSYEQYF.